The sequence of this T cell receptor beta chain was determined in a study of CD8+CD57+ T cells in acquired aplastic anemia. On the study more broadly: Sorted CD4+ and CD8+ cells gave an average of about 3 ug of DNA. Healthy donors had, on average, roughly 10 million reads for their CD4+ cells.

As to this clonotype: No antigen is known for it. A much larger clone differs from this one at a single base, so this may be a read error.

Using genomic DNA as the template, TCR beta VDJ and CDR3 profiling was carried out. From the reads, TCRdb called clonotypes with MiXCR, one entry per CDR3 protein. The sample carries approximately 170,000 distinct CDR3 sequences, approximately 50% recorded once. Study observations and caveats: Controls did not differ significantly from patients in CD8+ Simpson's diversity. It was found that almost 30 CD8+ CDR3 sequences were shared between patients and controls.

CDR1 is GTSNPN, CDR2 SVGIG, per germline (reference sequence). V trimming: 8 bases; J trimming: 7 bases; junction bases outside the gene matches: 5. CDR3 length: 11 residues. This sequence originates from a human donor in good health, serving as a control. This chain connects TRBV30 to TRBJ2-1, with 7 nucleotides matching TRBD2. Sequencing used sorted CD4+, CD8+, or CD8+CD57+ T cells (not recorded which) from PBMCs. CDR3 DNA: TGTGCCCGGACTAGGCGGAATGAGCAGTTCTTC. Its protein is CARTRRNEQFF.